Below, one T cell receptor (beta chain) is given with its context. Its specificity is unknown. Trimming removed 6 bases at V and 2 bases at J, with 10 bases between. Germline V gives CDR1 ENHRY, CDR2 SYGVKD. CDR3 size: 13 residues. This specimen comes from a study of brain T cells in children with intractable seizures. The study, taken as a whole, reports: Pre-surgery blood may have been undersampled, hiding some clones. Only CDR3 sequence similarity suggested viral specificity, without known HCMV serostatus.

Method: immunoSEQ multiplex PCR; TCRdb's copy keeps in-frame clones and lacks some. In the table there are some 41,000 clones, 75% to 95% of which are singletons. Only cases whose brain tissue showed the highest T cell transcript signatures were sequenced. Patients received at least one anti-epileptic drug before surgery. This chain uses TRBV10-3 with TRBJ1-2; TRBD1 is a possible D gene (6 bases). The origin of this receptor is a girl aged 2 to 9 with tuberous sclerosis and intractable seizures. The input for sequencing was peripheral blood, taken at surgery. For the CDR3, the DNA is TGTGCCATCAGCCCAGGACAGAACTATGGCTACACCTTC. Its protein is CAISPGQNYGYTF.